Shown below are 29 T cell receptor beta chains from a single sample sequenced in a study of radiation and T cells in renal cell carcinoma. Time point here: baseline pretreatment blood. Stated treatment: 15 Gy SBRT to primary tumor, nephrectomy 4 weeks later. Profiling relied on immunoSEQ multiplex PCR, and the TCRdb table lists in-frame clones only, not all of them. This table holds more than 75,000 clones, over 75% found once. The sample here was blood, taken from a patient whose treatment included radiotherapy and nephrectomy. These receptors all come from a man in his 60s with renal cell carcinoma.

The gene calls are TRBV5-1 and TRBJ2-3; D is perhaps TRBD2 (6 bases). The ends were cut back, 0 bases at V and 4 bases at J, with 9 bases in the middle. This CDR3 has 14 residues. CDR1 and CDR2 (germline): SGHRS, YFSETQ. CDR3 sequence (DNA): TGCGCCAGCAGCTTGGGGGCGGGACCAGATACGCAGTATTTT. The encoded protein is CASSLGAGPDTQYF.

This sequence joins TRBV4-1 and TRBJ2-2; 8 positions agree with TRBD2. The V gene end was trimmed by 4 bases and the J gene end by 5 bases; junction bases not matched to a gene: 15. CDR3 length equals 18 residues. Per germline, CDR1 MGHRA and CDR2 YSYEKL. The CDR3 region is CASSLRALAGGDTGELFF. CDR3 DNA: TGCGCCAGCAGCCTCCGTGCACTGGCGGGAGGAGATACCGGGGAGCTGTTTTTT.

J is TRBJ2-7 and V is TRBV9; no reliable D call. Per the germline V gene, CDR1 is SGDLS and CDR2 is YYNGEE. The germline V and J ends were trimmed by 0 bases and 2 bases, with 9 bases remaining between them. The CDR3 extends over 14 amino acids. The CDR3 DNA sequence: TGTGCCAGCAGCGTAGATCCGGTCACCTACGAGCAGTACTTC. Amino acid sequence: CASSVDPVTYEQYF.

This clone has at least ten counts. V usage is TRBV18 and J usage is TRBJ1-5, with D possibly being TRBD1 (6 bases). Germline V gene sequence: CDR1 KGHSH, CDR2 LQKENI. The CDR3 covers 16 residues. V was trimmed by 0 bases and J by 5 bases, leaving 14 bases between them. This CDR3 reads CASSPPPRGGHQPQHF. CDR3 DNA sequence: TGTGCCAGCTCACCACCGCCGAGGGGGGGGCATCAGCCCCAGCATTTT.

The chain is built from TRBV10-2 and TRBJ2-1; 7 nucleotides match TRBD2. V trimming: 3 bases; J trimming: 4 bases; junction bases outside the gene matches: 6. The CDR3 totals 15 residues. Looked up from germline, CDR1 is WSHSY and CDR2 is SAAADI. The CDR3 coding sequence is TGCGCCAGCAGTGAAGGGGCGGGGGTTTACAATGAGCAGTTCTTC. It encodes CASSEGAGVYNEQFF.

The chain carries TRBV19 and TRBJ2-5, with 9 bases aligning to TRBD2. The ends lost 5 bases at V and 5 bases at J; junction bases unmatched: 12. CDR1 is LNHDA and CDR2 is SQIVND in the germline V gene (reference sequence). The CDR3 runs to 16 residues. The CDR3 region has the DNA TGTGCCAGTAGTTCACAGCGGGAGGCTTTGGGGGAGACCCAGTACTTC. Protein product: CASSSQREALGETQYF.

The rearrangement joins TRBV11-3 to TRBJ2-1; D possibly uses TRBD1 or TRBD2 (5 bases each). Between the trimmed V and J ends, which lost 2 bases and 4 bases, there was a span of 9 bases. This CDR3 is 14 amino acids long. The V gene's germline CDR1 is SGHNT and CDR2 YENEEA. The CDR3 DNA follows: TGTGCCAGCAGCTTACGGTGGGGGTACAATGAGCAGTTCTTC. Translation: CASSLRWGYNEQFF.

The chain carries TRBV6-5 and TRBJ1-2; 8 bases are shared with TRBD1. The CDR3 length is 13 residues. Unmatched junction bases numbered 5, after V lost 7 bases and J lost 4 bases. Per the germline V gene, CDR1 is MNHEY and CDR2 is SVGAGI. CDR3 coding DNA: TGTGCCAGCACCAGGACAGGGAGCTATGGCTACACCTTC. It encodes CASTRTGSYGYTF.

The chain has TRBV19 and TRBJ2-2; 7 nucleotides align to TRBD2. The CDR3 is 15 amino acids. With V trimmed by 10 bases and J by 3 bases, 11 bases remained unmatched. The germline gives CDR1 LNHDA, CDR2 SQIVND (reference sequence). The CDR3 nucleotides read TGTGCCACCGGGGGGAGTAGCGGATACACCGGGGAGCTGTTTTTT. Its translation is CATGGSSGYTGELFF. Full variable domain (rest looked up from reference TRBV19 and TRBJ2-2): DGGITQSPKYLFRKEGQNVTLSCEQNLNHDAMYWYRQDPGQGLRLIYYSQIVNDFQKGDIAEGYSVSREKKESFPLTVTSAQKNPTAFYLCATGGSSGYTGELFFGEGSRLTVL.

In its sample, this clone was seen a few times. The chain links TRBV5-1 to TRBJ2-7; D gene unclear. Per the germline V gene, CDR1 is SGHRS and CDR2 is YFSETQ. This CDR3 is built from 12 residues. Trimming took off 3 bases at V and 2 bases at J, with 6 bases between the two ends. The CDR3 is CASSSTTYEQYF. CDR3 in DNA: TGCGCCAGCAGCTCGACAACCTACGAGCAGTACTTC.

The V gene is TRBV5-6, the J gene TRBJ2-5, with D unresolved. The CDR3 loop spans 16 amino acids. Per the germline V gene, CDR1 is SGHDT and CDR2 is YYEEEE. Deletions cut 2 bases from V and 5 bases from J, with 19 bases between. The CDR3 DNA follows: TGTGCCAGCAGCTTAGGCTTGTCCCAAAATCGTGAGACCCAGTACTTC. Residues: CASSLGLSQNRETQYF.

The chain links TRBV7-2 to TRBJ1-2; 10 bases line up with TRBD1. The ends lost 0 bases at V and 8 bases at J; junction bases unmatched: 12. In germline, CDR1 is SGHTA, CDR2 FQGNSA. The CDR3 spans 17 residues. Written as DNA, the CDR3 is TGTGCCAGCAGCTTAGCTTCTCGGACAGGGGGATCGGGAGGCTACACCTTC. Translating it yields CASSLASRTGGSGGYTF.

The genes are TRBV6-6 and TRBJ2-5; 9 nucleotides match TRBD1. The DNA matches TRBJ2-7 better at its end, which makes the J call doubtful. The CDR3 length is 14 residues. From germline, CDR1 is MNHNY and CDR2 SVGAGI (reference sequence). The chain's CDR3 is CASSPRTGAYEQYF. The CDR3 DNA follows: TGTGCCAGCAGTCCCCGGACAGGGGCCTACGAGCAGTACTTC.

The chain combines TRBV4-3 with TRBJ2-7; D may be TRBD2 (6 bases). The CDR3 contains 14 residues. Germline CDR1 reads LGHNA; CDR2 reads YSLEER. The ends were cut back, 3 bases at V and 2 bases at J, with 11 bases in the middle. CDR3 loop: CASSQVRGTYEQYF. The CDR3 DNA reads as TGCGCCAGCAGCCAGGTACGGGGGACCTACGAGCAGTACTTC.

This rearrangement joins TRBV7-2 to TRBJ2-7; 8 positions match TRBD1. The germline V gene has CDR1 SGHTA and CDR2 FQGNSA. Germline trimming cut 2 bases from V and 4 bases from J; bases unmatched to any gene: 7. The CDR3 is 15 residues long. The CDR3 region has the DNA TGTGCCAGCAGCTTAACTCAGGGGGCGCGGTACGAGCAGTACTTC. It codes for CASSLTQGARYEQYF. The full variable domain, with the rest looked up from reference TRBV7-2 and TRBJ2-7, is GAGVSQSPSNKVTEKGKDVELRCDPISGHTALYWYRQSLGQGLEFLIYFQGNSAPDKSGLPSDRFSAERTGGSVSTLTIQRTQQEDSAVYLCASSLTQGARYEQYFGPGTRLTVT.

On this clone: The junction and the germline gene differ at one end; a read error may be behind it. The chain uses TRBV27 and TRBJ2-7, with 8 positions matching TRBD1. This CDR3 is built from 15 residues. Germline lookup yields CDR1 MNHEY and CDR2 SMNVEV (reference sequence). CDR3 protein: CASSLSGQGSHEQYF. The CDR3 DNA reads as TGTGCCAGCAGTTTATCTGGACAGGGCTCCCACGAGCAGTACTTC.

This chain joins TRBV29-1 and TRBJ1-1, with D maybe TRBD1 (5 bases). In germline, CDR1 is SQVTM, CDR2 ANQGSEA. The CDR3 is 12 residues long. V was trimmed by 1 base and J by 5 bases, leaving 8 bases between them. CDR3 sequence reads: CSVEGTTTEAFF. Here the CDR3 DNA reads TGCAGCGTTGAAGGGACAACTACTGAAGCTTTCTTT.

The chain combines TRBV6-6 with TRBJ1-4, with TRBD1 matching over 9 bases. Trimming cost V 0 bases and J 8 bases; bases outside gene matches: 7. The CDR3 covers 16 residues. Germline V gene lookup returns CDR1 MNHNY and CDR2 SVGAGI (reference sequence). The CDR3 sequence is CASSYSRTGADEKLFF. The DNA of the CDR3 is TGTGCCAGCAGTTACTCGCGGACAGGGGCTGACGAAAAACTGTTTTTT.

The chain joins TRBV29-1 to TRBJ1-3; D remains unclear. This CDR3 contains 15 residues. Germline V gene sequence: CDR1 SQVTM, CDR2 ANQGSEA. Trimming stripped 4 bases from V and 0 bases from J, with 13 bases between. The CDR3: CSVGLQDYSGNTIYF. CDR3 nucleotide sequence: TGCAGCGTTGGTCTCCAGGACTACTCTGGAAACACCATATATTTT.

The chain recombines TRBV29-1 with TRBJ2-7; tentatively, D is TRBD2 (5 bases). Germline V gene data show CDR1 as SQVTM and CDR2 as ANQGSEA. The CDR3 extends over 12 amino acids. V lost 2 bases and J 4 bases, leaving 9 bases between the germline ends. In DNA form, the CDR3 reads TGCAGCGTTGAAATTCGCGGGTACGAGCAGTACTTC. Protein: CSVEIRGYEQYF.

This clone came up once. One junction end does not reproduce the germline sequence, and a read error may be involved. The J gene is TRBJ2-1, the V gene TRBV9, with D possibly matching TRBD1 (6 bases). The CDR3 is 12 residues long. Germline values: CDR1 SGDLS, CDR2 YYNGEE. CDR3 in amino acids: CASSVGGRQVVF. CDR3 nucleotide sequence: TGTGCCAGCAGCGTAGGAGGGCGACAGGTGGTCTTC. The full variable domain, rest sourced from reference TRBV9 and TRBJ2-1, is DSGVTQTPKHLITATGQRVTLRCSPRSGDLSVYWYQQSLDQGLQFLIQYYNGEERAKGNILERFSAQQFPDLHSELNLSSLELGDSALYFCASSVGGRQVVFGPGTRLTVL.

This chain links TRBV9 with TRBJ2-3; 7 nucleotides align to TRBD2. V was clipped by 4 bases and J by 11 bases; unmatched bases: 10. CDR1 is SGDLS, CDR2 YYNGEE, per germline. The length of the CDR3 is 13 residues. The chain's CDR3 is CASSFEMWEGQYF. The DNA of the CDR3 is TGTGCCAGCAGCTTCGAGATGTGGGAGGGGCAGTATTTT.

The chain is built from TRBV21-1 and TRBJ2-1; the DNA was not compared with TRBD2, the D call given in the table. TRBV21-1 is reported as a pseudogene. This CDR3 has 16 amino acids. This CDR3 reads CASGIIRSGRYNEQFF. The CDR3 DNA follows: TGTGCCAGCGGGATTATTAGGAGCGGGAGGTACAATGAGCAGTTCTTC.

This CDR3 reads CTSSQVTGTPSEQFF. The CDR3 DNA is TGCACCAGCAGCCAAGTAACAGGGACCCCCAGTGAGCAGTTCTTC. The chain is built from TRBV1 and TRBJ2-1; the table's D call, TRBD1, was not checked against the DNA. TRBV1 is a recognized pseudogene. The CDR3 has 15 residues.

This clone has more than one count but fewer than ten. The chain is built from TRBV7-2 and TRBJ1-3, with 9 bases that match TRBD1. The CDR3 is made up of 15 amino acids. Unmatched junction bases numbered 5, after V lost 1 base and J lost 7 bases. Germline loops: CDR1 SGHTA, CDR2 FQGNSA. CDR3 protein: CASSLGQGGANTIYF. The CDR3 bases are TGTGCCAGCAGCTTAGGACAGGGGGGAGCTAACACCATATATTTT.

The chain carries TRBV5-1 and TRBJ2-5, with D perhaps matching TRBD1 or TRBD2 (5 bases each). CDR1 SGHRS and CDR2 YFSETQ come from the germline V gene. The ends were cut back, 3 bases at V and 5 bases at J, with 14 bases in the middle. The CDR3 consists of 14 residues. CDR3 amino acids: CASSSPGWGETQYF. The DNA for the CDR3 is TGCGCCAGCAGCTCACCGGGCTGGGGGGAGACCCAGTACTTC.

This chain joins TRBV21-1 and TRBJ2-5; the D call TRBD2 from the table was never checked on the DNA. TRBV21-1 is reported as a pseudogene. The CDR3 contains 18 residues. CDR3 amino acids: CASSKGTNGTRRQETQYF. The DNA of the CDR3 is TGTGCCAGCAGCAAAGGGACGAATGGGACTAGACGGCAAGAGACCCAGTACTTC.

The rearrangement uses TRBV19 and TRBJ2-1; D is tentatively TRBD1 or TRBD2 (5 bases each). V was trimmed by 4 bases and J by 4 bases, leaving 14 bases between them. CDR3 length equals 15 residues. Germline values: CDR1 LNHDA, CDR2 SQIVND (reference sequence). The CDR3 spells CASSTPGRTYNEQFF. The CDR3 DNA sequence: TGTGCCAGTAGTACCCCGGGGCGCACATACAATGAGCAGTTCTTC.

There are a few counts of this clone. The V and J genes are TRBV27 and TRBJ2-2; unclear D gene. The V gene lost 4 bases and the J gene lost 7 bases, with 10 bases spanning the gap. The CDR3 contains 13 residues. The V gene's germline CDR1 is MNHEY and CDR2 SMNVEV (reference sequence). CDR3 amino acids: CASSYGNVGELFF. In DNA form, the CDR3 reads TGTGCCAGCAGTTATGGGAATGTCGGGGAGCTGTTTTTT.